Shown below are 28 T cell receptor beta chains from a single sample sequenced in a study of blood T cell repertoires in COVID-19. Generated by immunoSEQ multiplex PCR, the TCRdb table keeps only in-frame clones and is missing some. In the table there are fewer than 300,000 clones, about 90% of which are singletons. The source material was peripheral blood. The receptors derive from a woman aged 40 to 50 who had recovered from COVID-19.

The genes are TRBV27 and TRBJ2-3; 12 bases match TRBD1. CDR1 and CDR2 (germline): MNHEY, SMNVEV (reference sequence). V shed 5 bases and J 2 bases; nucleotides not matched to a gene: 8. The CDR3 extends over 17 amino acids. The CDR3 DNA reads TGTGCCAGCAGTAGGGACAGGGGGCGCGGACTCACAGATACGCAGTATTTT. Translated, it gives CASSRDRGRGLTDTQYF.

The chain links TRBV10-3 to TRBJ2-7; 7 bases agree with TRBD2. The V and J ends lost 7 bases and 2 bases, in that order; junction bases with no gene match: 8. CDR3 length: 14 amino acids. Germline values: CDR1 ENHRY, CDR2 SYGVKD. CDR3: CAIMNEAGTYEQYF. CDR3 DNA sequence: TGTGCCATCATGAATGAAGCGGGGACCTACGAGCAGTACTTC.

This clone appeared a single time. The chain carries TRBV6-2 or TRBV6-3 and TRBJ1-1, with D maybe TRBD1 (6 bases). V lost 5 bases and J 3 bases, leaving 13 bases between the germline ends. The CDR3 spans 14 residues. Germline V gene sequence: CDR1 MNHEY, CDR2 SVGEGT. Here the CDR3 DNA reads TGTGCCAGCAGTCGCGGGGGGGCGGACACTGAAGCTTTCTTT. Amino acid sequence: CASSRGGADTEAFF.

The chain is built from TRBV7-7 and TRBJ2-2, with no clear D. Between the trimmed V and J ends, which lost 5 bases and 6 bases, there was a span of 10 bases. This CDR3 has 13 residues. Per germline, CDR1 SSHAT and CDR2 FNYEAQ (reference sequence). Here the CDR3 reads CASSASGPGELFF. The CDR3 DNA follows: TGTGCCAGCAGCGCCTCAGGTCCCGGGGAGCTGTTTTTT.

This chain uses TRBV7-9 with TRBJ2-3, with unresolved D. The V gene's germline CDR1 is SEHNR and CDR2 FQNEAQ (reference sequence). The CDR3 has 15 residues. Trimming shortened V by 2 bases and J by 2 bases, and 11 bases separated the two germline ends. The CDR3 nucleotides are TGTGCCAGCAGCTTATATAGCCAGACCACAGATACGCAGTATTTT. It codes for CASSLYSQTTDTQYF.

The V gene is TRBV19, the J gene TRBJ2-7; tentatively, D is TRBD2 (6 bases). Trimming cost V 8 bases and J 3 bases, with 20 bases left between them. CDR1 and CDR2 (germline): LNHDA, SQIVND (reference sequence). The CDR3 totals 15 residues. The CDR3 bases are TGTGCCAGTCGGCCGCGGGGCCGCTCTGGCTACGAGCAGTACTTC. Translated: CASRPRGRSGYEQYF.

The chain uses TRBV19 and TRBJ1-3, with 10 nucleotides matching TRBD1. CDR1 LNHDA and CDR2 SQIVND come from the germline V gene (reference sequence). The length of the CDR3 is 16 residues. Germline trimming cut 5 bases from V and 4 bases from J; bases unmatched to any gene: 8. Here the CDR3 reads CASSPGDRGAGNTIYF. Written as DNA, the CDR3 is TGTGCCAGTAGTCCGGGGGACAGGGGAGCCGGAAACACCATATATTTT.

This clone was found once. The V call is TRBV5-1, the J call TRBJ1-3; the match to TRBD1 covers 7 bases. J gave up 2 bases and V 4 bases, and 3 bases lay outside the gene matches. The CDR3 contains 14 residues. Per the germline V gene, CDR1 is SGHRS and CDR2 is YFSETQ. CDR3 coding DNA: TGCGCCAGCAGCACAGGGGAAGCTGGAAACACCATATATTTT. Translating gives CASSTGEAGNTIYF.

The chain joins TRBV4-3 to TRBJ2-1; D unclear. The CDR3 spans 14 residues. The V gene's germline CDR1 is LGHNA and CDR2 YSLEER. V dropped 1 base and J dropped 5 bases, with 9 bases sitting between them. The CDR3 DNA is TGCGCCAGCAGCCAAGCCCGTTGGCACAATGAGCAGTTCTTC. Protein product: CASSQARWHNEQFF.

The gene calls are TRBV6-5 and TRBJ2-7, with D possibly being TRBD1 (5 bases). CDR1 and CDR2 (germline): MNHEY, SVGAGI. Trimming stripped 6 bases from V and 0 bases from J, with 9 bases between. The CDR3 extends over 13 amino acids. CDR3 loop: CASRMDNSYEQYF. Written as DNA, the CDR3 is TGTGCCAGCAGAATGGACAACTCCTACGAGCAGTACTTC.

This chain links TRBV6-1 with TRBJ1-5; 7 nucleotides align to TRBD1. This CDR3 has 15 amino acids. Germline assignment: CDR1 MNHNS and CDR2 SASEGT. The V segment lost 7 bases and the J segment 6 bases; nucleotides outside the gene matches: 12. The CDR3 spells CASINRDSQFQPQHF. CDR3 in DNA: TGTGCCAGCATTAACCGGGACAGTCAGTTTCAGCCCCAGCATTTT.

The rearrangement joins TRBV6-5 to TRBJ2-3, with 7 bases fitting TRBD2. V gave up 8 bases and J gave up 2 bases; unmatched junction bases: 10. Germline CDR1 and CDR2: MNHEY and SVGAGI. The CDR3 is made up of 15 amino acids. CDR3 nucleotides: TGTGCCAGCCGTAGGGGTGGACTAGACACAGATACGCAGTATTTT. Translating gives CASRRGGLDTDTQYF.

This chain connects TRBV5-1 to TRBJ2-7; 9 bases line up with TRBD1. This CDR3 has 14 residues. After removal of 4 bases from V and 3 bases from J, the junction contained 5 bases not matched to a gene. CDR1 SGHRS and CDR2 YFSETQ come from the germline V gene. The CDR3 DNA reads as TGCGCCAGCAGCAAGGGACAGGGAGTCTACGAGCAGTACTTC. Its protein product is CASSKGQGVYEQYF. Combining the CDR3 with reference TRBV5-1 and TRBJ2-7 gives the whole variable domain KAGVTQTPRYLIKTRGQQVTLSCSPISGHRSVSWYQQTPGQGLQFLFEYFSETQRNKGNFPGRFSGRQFSNSRSEMNVSTLELGDSALYLCASSKGQGVYEQYFGPGTRLTVT.

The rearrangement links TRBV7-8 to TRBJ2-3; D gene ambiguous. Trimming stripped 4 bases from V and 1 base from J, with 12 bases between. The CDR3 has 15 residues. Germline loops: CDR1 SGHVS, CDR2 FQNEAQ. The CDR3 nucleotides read TGTGCCAGCAGCTCGAAATCTGGGCGCACAGATACGCAGTATTTT. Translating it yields CASSSKSGRTDTQYF.

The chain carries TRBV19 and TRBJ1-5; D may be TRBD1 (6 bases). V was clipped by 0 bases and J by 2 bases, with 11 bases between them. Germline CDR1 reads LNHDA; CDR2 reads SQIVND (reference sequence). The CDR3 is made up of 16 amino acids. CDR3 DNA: TGTGCCAGTAGTATAGATCCGGGACATGGCAATCAGCCCCAGCATTTT. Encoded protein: CASSIDPGHGNQPQHF.

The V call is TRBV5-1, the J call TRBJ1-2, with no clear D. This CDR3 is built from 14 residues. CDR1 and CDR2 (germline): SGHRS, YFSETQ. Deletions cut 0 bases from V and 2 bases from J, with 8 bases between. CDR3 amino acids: CASSLATPNYGYTF. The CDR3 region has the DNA TGCGCCAGCAGCTTGGCCACACCGAACTATGGCTACACCTTC. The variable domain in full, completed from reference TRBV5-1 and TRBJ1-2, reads KAGVTQTPRYLIKTRGQQVTLSCSPISGHRSVSWYQQTPGQGLQFLFEYFSETQRNKGNFPGRFSGRQFSNSRSEMNVSTLELGDSALYLCASSLATPNYGYTFGSGTRLTVV.

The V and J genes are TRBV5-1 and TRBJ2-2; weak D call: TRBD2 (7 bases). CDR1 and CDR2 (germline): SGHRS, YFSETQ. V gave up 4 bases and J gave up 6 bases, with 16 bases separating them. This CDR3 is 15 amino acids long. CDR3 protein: CASSGGRGESGELFF. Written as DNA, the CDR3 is TGCGCCAGCAGCGGGGGCCGGGGGGAATCCGGGGAGCTGTTTTTT.

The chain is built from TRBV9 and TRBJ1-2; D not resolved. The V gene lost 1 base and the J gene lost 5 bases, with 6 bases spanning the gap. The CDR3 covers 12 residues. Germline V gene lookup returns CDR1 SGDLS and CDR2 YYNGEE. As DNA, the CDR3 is TGTGCCAGCAGCGTACAGGCATATGGCTACACCTTC. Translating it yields CASSVQAYGYTF. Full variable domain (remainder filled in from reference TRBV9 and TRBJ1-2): DSGVTQTPKHLITATGQRVTLRCSPRSGDLSVYWYQQSLDQGLQFLIQYYNGEERAKGNILERFSAQQFPDLHSELNLSSLELGDSALYFCASSVQAYGYTFGSGTRLTVV.

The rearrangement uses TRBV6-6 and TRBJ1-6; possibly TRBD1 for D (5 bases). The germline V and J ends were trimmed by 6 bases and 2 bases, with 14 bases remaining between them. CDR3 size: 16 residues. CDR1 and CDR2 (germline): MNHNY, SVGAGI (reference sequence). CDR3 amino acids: CASSPTRQTYNSPLHF. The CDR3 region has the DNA TGTGCCAGCAGCCCCACCCGACAGACCTATAATTCACCCCTCCACTTT.

The CDR3 region has the DNA TGCGCCAGCAGCCAAGAGTATGGCGGAGGGGAGGATACGCAGTATTTT. Its protein product is CASSQEYGGGEDTQYF. The V call is TRBV4-3, the J call TRBJ2-3; D is possibly TRBD2 (6 bases). The germline gives CDR1 LGHNA, CDR2 YSLEER. This CDR3 is 16 amino acids long. Trimming pared 0 bases from V and 6 bases from J, leaving 16 bases between.

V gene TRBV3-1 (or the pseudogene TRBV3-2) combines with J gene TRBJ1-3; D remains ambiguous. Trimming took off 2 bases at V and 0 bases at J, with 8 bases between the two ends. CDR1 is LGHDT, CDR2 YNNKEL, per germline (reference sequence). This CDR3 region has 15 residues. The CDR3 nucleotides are TGTGCCAGCAGCCAAAACCCGGGCTCTGGAAACACCATATATTTT. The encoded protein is CASSQNPGSGNTIYF.

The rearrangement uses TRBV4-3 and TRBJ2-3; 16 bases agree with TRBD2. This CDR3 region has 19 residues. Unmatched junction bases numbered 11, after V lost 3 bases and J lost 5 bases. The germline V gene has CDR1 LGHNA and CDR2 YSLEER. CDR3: CASSHGTSGGVPRVDTQYF. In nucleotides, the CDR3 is TGCGCCAGCAGCCACGGGACTAGCGGGGGGGTCCCCCGGGTAGATACGCAGTATTTT.

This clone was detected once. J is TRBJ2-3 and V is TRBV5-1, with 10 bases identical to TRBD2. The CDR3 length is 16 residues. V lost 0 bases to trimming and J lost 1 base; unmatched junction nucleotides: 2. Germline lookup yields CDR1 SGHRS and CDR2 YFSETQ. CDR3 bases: TGCGCCAGCAGCTTGGAAGCGGGGGGGCGCACAGATACGCAGTATTTT. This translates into CASSLEAGGRTDTQYF.

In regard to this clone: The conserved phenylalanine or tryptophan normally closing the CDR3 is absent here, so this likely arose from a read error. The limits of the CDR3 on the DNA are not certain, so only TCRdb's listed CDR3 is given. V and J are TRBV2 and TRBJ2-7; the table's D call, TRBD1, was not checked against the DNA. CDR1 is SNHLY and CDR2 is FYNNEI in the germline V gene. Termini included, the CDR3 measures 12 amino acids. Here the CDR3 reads CASSEADMILWL.

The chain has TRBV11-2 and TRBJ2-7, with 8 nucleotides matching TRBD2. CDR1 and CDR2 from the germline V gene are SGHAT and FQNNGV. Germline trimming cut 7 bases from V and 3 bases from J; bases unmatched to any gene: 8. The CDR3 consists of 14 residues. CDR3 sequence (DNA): TGTGCCAGCAAACTTAGCGGGGCCTACTACGAGCAGTACTTC. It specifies CASKLSGAYYEQYF.

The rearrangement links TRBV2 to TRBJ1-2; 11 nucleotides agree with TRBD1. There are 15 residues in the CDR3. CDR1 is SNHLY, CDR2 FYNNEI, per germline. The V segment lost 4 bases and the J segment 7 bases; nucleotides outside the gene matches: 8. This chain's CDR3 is CASSGTGGAAVGYTF. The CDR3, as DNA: TGTGCCAGCAGTGGGACAGGGGGCGCGGCGGTTGGCTACACCTTC.

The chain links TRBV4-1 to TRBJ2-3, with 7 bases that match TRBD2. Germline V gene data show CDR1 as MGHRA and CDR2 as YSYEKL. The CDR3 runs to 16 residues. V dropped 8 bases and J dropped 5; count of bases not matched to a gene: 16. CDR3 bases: TGCGCCAGCCGATCCGTGCGGGGGTCTCAGGGAGATACGCAGTATTTT. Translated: CASRSVRGSQGDTQYF.

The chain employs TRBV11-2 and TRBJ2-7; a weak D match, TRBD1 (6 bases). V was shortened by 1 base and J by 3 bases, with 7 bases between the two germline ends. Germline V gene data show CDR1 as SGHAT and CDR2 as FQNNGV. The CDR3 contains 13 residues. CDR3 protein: CASSLARGYEQYF. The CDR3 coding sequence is TGTGCCAGCAGCTTAGCCAGGGGCTACGAGCAGTACTTC.